Described below is a single T cell receptor beta chain sequence and its context. This record belongs to a study of blood T cells in healthy people across ages. J lost 4 bases, V lost 7 bases, and 8 bases had no gene match. The CDR3 totals 14 residues. A second 7 to 11 cycle PCR used barcoded and J-beta primers. TCRdb processed the 5' RACE reads anew with MiXCR; each CDR3 protein has one entry. The sample yields roughly 800,000 distinct CDR3 sequences, 20% to 25% seen once. The data also belong to a second study, concerning T cells of mothers and their children. That work states: Thymic selection molds TCR recombination output in a comparable way in related and unrelated pairs.

Sequenced: blood. This receptor was identified in a boy younger than 18 in good health. The rearrangement joins TRBV12-3 or TRBV12-4 to TRBJ2-3; the match to TRBD1 covers 7 bases. The CDR3 DNA is TGTGCCAGCACGTCCCAGGGGGTCTCAGATACGCAGTATTTT. Translated, it gives CASTSQGVSDTQYF.